This passage covers 28 T cell receptor beta chains from one sample sequenced in a study of cytomegalovirus exposure and HLA in healthy donors. Using immunoSEQ multiplex PCR, the repertoire was profiled, and TCRdb retains in-frame clones only, with some absent. The table records about 49,000 clones, 85% to 95% of them present only once. Sequencing was carried out using PBMCs. These receptors were collected from a man aged 18 to 30 in good health and CMV-seronegative.

This rearrangement joins TRBV30 to TRBJ2-1; 7 bases are shared with TRBD2. Germline CDR1 reads GTSNPN; CDR2 reads SVGIG (reference sequence). This CDR3 is 14 amino acids long. V was clipped by 1 base and J by 7 bases; unmatched bases: 7. CDR3 DNA sequence: TGTGCCTGGAGTGAGGCGGGAGAGCGGAATGAGCAGTTCTTC. It codes for CAWSEAGERNEQFF.

The chain uses TRBV5-6 and TRBJ1-1; D remains ambiguous. V was trimmed by 1 base and J by 0 bases, leaving 10 bases between them. The CDR3 spans 15 residues. The germline V gene encodes CDR1 SGHDT and CDR2 YYEEEE. DNA of the CDR3: TGTGCCAGCAGCTTGAACGGGAACGTGAACACTGAAGCTTTCTTT. The encoded protein is CASSLNGNVNTEAFF.

The chain joins TRBV2 to TRBJ1-2; a weak D match, TRBD1 (6 bases). Germline CDR1 and CDR2: SNHLY and FYNNEI. The CDR3 is 14 amino acids. Trimming removed 5 bases from V and 1 base from J, with 11 bases in between. The CDR3 is CASSYRVGNYGYTF. In nucleotides, the CDR3 is TGTGCCAGCAGTTACAGGGTGGGTAACTATGGCTACACCTTC. The entire variable domain, with the rest obtained from reference TRBV2 and TRBJ1-2, is as follows: EPEVTQTPSHQVTQMGQEVILRCVPISNHLYFYWYRQILGQKVEFLVSFYNNEISEKSEIFDDQFSVERPDGSNFTLKIRSTKLEDSAMYFCASSYRVGNYGYTFGSGTRLTVV.

The chain uses TRBV11-3 and TRBJ2-2; D perhaps matches TRBD2 (6 bases). This CDR3 has 16 amino acids. CDR1 is SGHNT and CDR2 is YENEEA in the germline V gene. V lost 3 bases to trimming and J lost 4 bases, with 15 bases between them. CDR3 nucleotides: TGTGCCAGCAGCTTGTTTGGCTGGGGGGTCACCGGGGAGCTGTTTTTT. Translation gives CASSLFGWGVTGELFF.

The J gene is TRBJ2-4, the V gene TRBV7-9; D may be TRBD2 (5 bases). Germline V gives CDR1 SEHNR, CDR2 FQNEAQ (reference sequence). The CDR3 extends over 15 amino acids. Trimming took off 5 bases at V and 6 bases at J, with 17 bases between the two ends. The chain's CDR3 is CASSPPGLEGNIQYF. For the CDR3, the DNA is TGTGCCAGCAGCCCGCCCGGTTTAGAGGGAAACATTCAGTACTTC.

This clone showed up just once. The genes are TRBV28 and TRBJ2-7, with unresolved D. This CDR3 comprises 13 residues. Trimming pared 3 bases from V and 6 bases from J, leaving 12 bases between. Germline V gene sequence: CDR1 MDHEN, CDR2 SYDVKM. CDR3 residues: CASSFILLPEQYF. The CDR3 coding sequence is TGTGCCAGCAGTTTTATCCTCCTTCCCGAGCAGTACTTC.

This clone was observed a few times. The rearrangement joins TRBV28 to TRBJ2-7, with D perhaps matching TRBD1 (5 bases). The V gene's germline CDR1 is MDHEN and CDR2 SYDVKM. V lost 6 bases and J 2 bases, leaving 14 bases between the germline ends. The CDR3 totals 14 residues. As DNA, the CDR3 is TGTGCCAGCAGATACGGACAAAAGACCTACGAGCAGTACTTC. This encodes CASRYGQKTYEQYF.

In nucleotides, the CDR3 is TGTGCCAGCAGCTTGAGACGTAGCGAAACAGATACGCAGTATTTT. Translating it yields CASSLRRSETDTQYF. The chain recombines TRBV7-9 with TRBJ2-3; D may be TRBD2 (5 bases). CDR3 length: 15 residues. V dropped 3 bases and J dropped 3 bases, with 13 bases sitting between them. CDR1 is SEHNR and CDR2 is FQNEAQ in the germline V gene (reference sequence).

CDR3 loop: CASSLRRLAGDDDEQFF. Here the CDR3 DNA reads TGTGCCAGCAGCCTACGTCGGTTAGCGGGAGACGACGATGAGCAGTTCTTC. The chain employs TRBV13 and TRBJ2-1, with TRBD2 matching over 9 bases. V trimming: 5 bases; J trimming: 8 bases; junction bases outside the gene matches: 16. CDR3 length: 17 amino acids. The germline CDR1 and CDR2 sequences are PRHDT and FYEKMQ (reference sequence). The full variable domain, rest sourced from reference TRBV13 and TRBJ2-1, is AAGVIQSPRHLIKEKRETATLKCYPIPRHDTVYWYQQGPGQDPQFLISFYEKMQSDKGSIPDRFSAQQFSDYHSELNMSSLELGDSALYFCASSLRRLAGDDDEQFFGPGTRLTVL.

V usage is TRBV2 and J usage is TRBJ2-6; D is ambiguous. V dropped 6 bases and J dropped 4 bases, with 10 bases sitting between them. The CDR3 covers 14 residues. CDR1 and CDR2 (germline): SNHLY, FYNNEI. The CDR3 nucleotides read TGTGCCAGCAGCGACACCACCGGGGCCAACGTCCTGACTTTC. Protein sequence: CASSDTTGANVLTF.

The J gene is TRBJ1-1, the V gene TRBV27, with a tentative D call TRBD1 (6 bases). The V end was cut by 6 bases, the J end by 2 bases, with 13 bases between. The length of the CDR3 is 14 residues. Germline CDR1 and CDR2: MNHEY and SMNVEV (reference sequence). The CDR3 spells CASSLTGRNTEAFF. In DNA form, the CDR3 reads TGTGCCAGCAGCCTAACAGGGAGAAACACTGAAGCTTTCTTT.

The chain carries TRBV7-2 and TRBJ2-2, with a possible D match to TRBD1 (5 bases). CDR3 length: 15 residues. V gave up 2 bases and J gave up 6 bases, with 13 bases separating them. CDR1 and CDR2 (germline): SGHTA, FQGNSA. The CDR3 loop is CASSLFTGMSGELFF. CDR3 coding DNA: TGTGCCAGCAGCTTATTCACAGGAATGTCCGGGGAGCTGTTTTTT.

This chain joins TRBV10-3 and TRBJ1-1; no definite D call. Trimming removed 10 bases from V and 7 bases from J, with 13 bases in between. Germline V gives CDR1 ENHRY, CDR2 SYGVKD. There are 11 residues in the CDR3. This CDR3 is CATNDGFEAFF. The CDR3 region has the DNA TGTGCCACCAACGACGGGTTTGAAGCTTTCTTT.

This sequence joins TRBV15 and TRBJ1-4; TRBD1 is a possible D gene (6 bases). Looked up from germline, CDR1 is LNHNV and CDR2 is YYDKDF (reference sequence). V lost 3 bases and J lost 8, with 13 bases in between. The CDR3 runs 14 residues. DNA of the CDR3: TGTGCCACCAGCAGCAGGGGCCATGGGGAAAAACTGTTTTTT. Its translation is CATSSRGHGEKLFF.

The V call is TRBV11-3, the J call TRBJ1-1; the match to TRBD1 covers 7 bases. This CDR3 contains 14 residues. Germline assignment: CDR1 SGHNT and CDR2 YENEEA. Unmatched junction bases numbered 14, after V lost 5 bases and J lost 11 bases. The CDR3 DNA reads as TGTGCCAGCAGCACACGACAGGGAACACAGGCGGCTTTCTTT. It is translated as CASSTRQGTQAAFF.

The chain couples TRBV7-9 to TRBJ2-3; 9 bases map to TRBD2. The CDR3 sequence is 15 residues long. The germline CDR1 and CDR2 sequences are SEHNR and FQNEAQ (reference sequence). The V segment lost 1 base and the J segment 2 bases; nucleotides outside the gene matches: 1. The CDR3 protein is CASSLGTSDTDTQYF. The CDR3 DNA reads as TGTGCCAGCAGCTTAGGGACTAGCGACACAGATACGCAGTATTTT.

J is TRBJ2-7 and V is TRBV28; D might be TRBD2 (6 bases). The germline gives CDR1 MDHEN, CDR2 SYDVKM. The CDR3 sequence is 14 residues long. Trimming removed 3 bases from V and 4 bases from J, with 13 bases in between. CDR3 region: CASSFETRQYEQYF. The CDR3 DNA follows: TGTGCCAGCAGTTTCGAGACTAGGCAGTACGAGCAGTACTTC.

The chain carries TRBV9 and TRBJ2-4, with 12 bases lining up with TRBD2. CDR3 size: 16 residues. Germline CDR1 is SGDLS and CDR2 is YYNGEE. The V segment lost 0 bases and the J segment 6 bases; nucleotides outside the gene matches: 4. For the CDR3, the DNA is TGTGCCAGCAGCGTAGACCCTAGCGGGAGGGGAAACATTCAGTACTTC. Translating gives CASSVDPSGRGNIQYF.

This clone was recorded only once. J is TRBJ2-1 and V is TRBV18; TRBD1 matches 10 bases. Germline V lookup: CDR1 KGHSH, CDR2 LQKENI. Trimming took 3 bases from V and 5 from J; bases not matched to a gene: 7. CDR3 length equals 16 residues. The CDR3 coding sequence is TGTGCCAGCTCACCTATAGGACAGGGGGTTCACAATGAGCAGTTCTTC. Its protein is CASSPIGQGVHNEQFF.

This chain connects TRBV6-6 to TRBJ2-2, with 7 bases that match TRBD2. J gave up 4 bases and V 3 bases, and 5 bases lay outside the gene matches. Germline CDR1 is MNHNY and CDR2 is SVGAGI (reference sequence). The CDR3 loop spans 15 amino acids. CDR3 in amino acids: CASSYLAGVTGELFF. The CDR3 nucleotides are TGTGCCAGCAGTTATCTGGCGGGAGTCACCGGGGAGCTGTTTTTT.

The genes are TRBV9 and TRBJ2-2; no definite D call. Trimming took 2 bases from V and 6 from J, leaving 5 bases between them. The CDR3 spans 12 residues. Germline V CDR1 and CDR2: SGDLS, YYNGEE. This CDR3 is CASSVLPGELFF. The CDR3 DNA reads as TGTGCCAGCAGCGTCCTTCCCGGGGAGCTGTTTTTT.

The gene calls are TRBV9 and TRBJ1-5, with no clear D. The CDR3 is made up of 14 amino acids. Deletions cut 0 bases from V and 5 bases from J, with 9 bases between. In germline, CDR1 is SGDLS, CDR2 YYNGEE. The CDR3 loop reads CASSVESGYQPQHF. In DNA, the CDR3 is TGTGCCAGCAGCGTAGAGTCGGGGTATCAGCCCCAGCATTTT.

V usage is TRBV9 and J usage is TRBJ2-1; 7 positions match TRBD2. The germline V gene encodes CDR1 SGDLS and CDR2 YYNGEE. J lost 8 bases, V lost 0 bases, and 2 bases had no gene match. The CDR3 has 13 residues. The CDR3 spells CASSVATSYEQFF. The CDR3 DNA reads as TGTGCCAGCAGCGTAGCGACTAGCTATGAGCAGTTCTTC.

This clone was detected only once. This chain connects TRBV6-5 to TRBJ2-7; maybe TRBD2 (7 bases). The CDR3 length is 14 residues. Trimming cost V 5 bases and J 3 bases, with 14 bases left between them. Germline assignment: CDR1 MNHEY and CDR2 SVGAGI. The DNA of the CDR3 is TGTGCCAGCAGTAACGGGGGGCTGAGCTACGAGCAGTACTTC. Residues: CASSNGGLSYEQYF.

The chain uses TRBV7-9 and TRBJ2-7; 7 nucleotides agree with TRBD2. The junction had 7 bases not matched to a gene; V was cut back by 5 bases and J by 3 bases. This CDR3 spans 14 amino acids. In germline, CDR1 is SEHNR, CDR2 FQNEAQ (reference sequence). The CDR3 reads CASSSGGRLYEQYF. As DNA, the CDR3 is TGTGCCAGCAGCAGCGGCGGGAGACTCTACGAGCAGTACTTC.

V is TRBV5-1 and J is TRBJ2-5, with D possibly being TRBD1 (6 bases). Deletions cut 4 bases from V and 3 bases from J, with 7 bases between. Germline V gene sequence: CDR1 SGHRS, CDR2 YFSETQ. CDR3 length equals 12 residues. The CDR3 reads CASSPGEETQYF. CDR3 coding DNA: TGCGCCAGCAGCCCAGGGGAAGAGACCCAGTACTTC.

This chain uses TRBV30 with TRBJ2-7, with 7 nucleotides matching TRBD1. The CDR3 contains 11 residues. J was trimmed by 2 bases and V by 7 bases; bases with no gene match: 2. Germline CDR1 reads GTSNPN; CDR2 reads SVGIG (reference sequence). This CDR3 is CASQGAYEQYF. The CDR3 DNA follows: TGTGCCTCGCAGGGGGCCTACGAGCAGTACTTC. Complete variable domain (other parts from reference TRBV30 and TRBJ2-7): SQTIHQWPATLVQPVGSPLSLECTVEGTSNPNLYWYRQAAGRGLQLLFYSVGIGQISSEVPQNLSASRPQDRQFILSSKKLLLSDSGFYLCASQGAYEQYFGPGTRLTVT.

V gene TRBV19 combines with J gene TRBJ2-1; 7 nucleotides align to TRBD2. Germline CDR1 is LNHDA and CDR2 is SQIVND (reference sequence). The V and J ends lost 5 bases and 4 bases, in that order; junction bases with no gene match: 11. The CDR3 has 16 residues. CDR3 sequence (DNA): TGTGCCAGTAGTCCTTTGCCGGGGGGTGGGTACAATGAGCAGTTCTTC. Residues: CASSPLPGGGYNEQFF.